The source of this TCR beta chain is a study of blood T cells in healthy people across ages (dated by TCRdb to between 2015 and 2016). About the study as a whole: In model experiments, template switching captured about one uniquely barcoded TCR beta cDNA molecule for every two T cells. Two additional independent replicas of 1 million unique cDNA reads from the same blood draw were analyzed for two donors (one aged 18 to 30 and one aged 80 or older). The study measured age-related changes in TCR beta repertoire diversity using deep sequencing normalized with unique cDNA molecular identifiers. To avoid experimental bias, donors of different ages were distributed randomly across sequencing lanes. Donors were grouped into four age groups: young (average 16 years), middle-aged (less than 40), aged (approximately 58) and long-lived (approximately 82). Overall results and qualifications from the work: Donor CMV infection status was unknown, potentially confounding age-related changes in expanded clonotypes. Conclusive comparison of naive and antigen-experienced compartments was prevented by the profiling of bulk unsorted PBMCs. Observed TCR beta diversity per million T cells fell roughly linearly with age, and a significant reduction was already apparent by age roughly 40. Estimates of total diversity based on one million sequenced T cells were considered lower bounds and underestimates. A strong correlation was found between observed TCR beta diversity and the percentage of naive T cells measured by flow cytometry. Compared with the aged group, the long-lived group had more naive CD4+ T cells, fewer expanded clones and increased TCR diversity, a pattern suggesting age selection.

The library was produced with 5' RACE. Sequenced using an Illumina HiSeq 2500. A second roughly 6 to 12 cycle PCR used a sample-barcoded 5' primer and a J-beta primer mix. A unique molecular identifier was introduced onto each TCR beta cDNA molecule by a template-switch 5' adaptor carrying 12 random nucleotides. Each sample yielded at least 2.5 million CDR3-containing paired-end reads. First-strand cDNA was synthesized from all RNA with the Mint cDNA synthesis kit, primed by a TRBC-specific oligonucleotide. All cDNA was treated with uracil-DNA glycosylase and then went through a first 18-cycle PCR with the universal primers M1SS and BC2_uni_R. In the paper's pipeline: Normalization of each sample was performed by random selection of 1 million high-quality reads, each carrying a distinct molecular identifier. Instead of being binned into consensus sequences, reads with shared molecular identifiers were discarded. MiTCR, set to a Q25 quality threshold and the strictest error-elimination algorithm, was used for CDR3 identification, clonotype clustering and error correction. A nonparametric unseen species model with Euler transformation was used to estimate a lower bound on total TCR beta diversity. TCRdb trimmed public reads at Q25 via fastp, called clones via MiXCR and kept in-frame beta chains. One record per CDR3 amino acid sequence lists the most common genes and DNA. Here the V and J calls rest on TCRdb's processing, not on the authors' analysis. Recorded for this sample are about 830,000 distinct CDR3 sequences; around 68% of them occurred a single time. The ten largest make up about 27% of the sample.

In the case of this clonotype: Its antigen has not been determined. The input lacks base qualities; no much larger clone sits a single base away.

The germline V gene sets CDR1 to SGHTA and CDR2 to FQGTGA. Its CDR3 holds 13 amino acids, cysteine through phenylalanine. CDR3 DNA is the only sequence kept; it has 39 bases, read in frame from the first base. The donors were some 39 Caucasian individuals from Russia, aged 6 to 90 years, who were systemically healthy. Each donor gave 8 to 10 milliliters of peripheral blood, collected into EDTA-treated Vacutainer tubes. PBMCs were isolated by Ficoll-Paque density-gradient centrifugation, with at least 6 million obtained per sample. Total RNA was extracted from PBMCs with Trizol reagent, with at least 5.5 micrograms obtained per sample. For every donor, an aliquot of PBMCs went through flow cytometry to measure the percentages of naive CD45RAhigh/CD27high T cells.

The sequencing sample was made of blood. This chain joins TRBV7-3 to TRBJ2-4, with the D gene not clear enough to name. The J call may be wrong; the DNA end is better matched by TRBJ2-7. This sequence was found in a man aged 30 to 45 in good health. CDR3 sequence: CASSLTVAHEQYF. The base sequence is TGTGCCAGCAGCTTAACGGTGGCCCACGAGCAGTACTTC.